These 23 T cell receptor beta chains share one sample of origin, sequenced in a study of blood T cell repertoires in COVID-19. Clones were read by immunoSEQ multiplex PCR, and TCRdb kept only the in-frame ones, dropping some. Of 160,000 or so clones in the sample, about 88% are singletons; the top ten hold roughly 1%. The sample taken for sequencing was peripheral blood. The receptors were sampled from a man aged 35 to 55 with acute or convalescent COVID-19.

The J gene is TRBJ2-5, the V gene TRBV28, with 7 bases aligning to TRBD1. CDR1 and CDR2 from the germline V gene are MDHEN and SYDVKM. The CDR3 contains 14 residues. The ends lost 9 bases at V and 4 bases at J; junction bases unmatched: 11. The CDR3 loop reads CASEGTAGLETQYF. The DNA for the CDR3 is TGTGCCAGTGAGGGGACAGCCGGGTTAGAGACCCAGTACTTC.

CDR3 in DNA: TGTGCCAGTAGTGCCCGGGACAGGGGATATAATTCACCCCTCCACTTT. Translation: CASSARDRGYNSPLHF. The chain carries TRBV19 and TRBJ1-6; 10 bases are a match to TRBD1. Losses at the gene ends were 5 bases for V and 4 bases for J; bases not matched to a gene: 5. Germline V CDR1 and CDR2: LNHDA, SQIVND (reference sequence). CDR3 length: 16 amino acids. Supplemented by reference TRBV19 and TRBJ1-6, the full variable domain reads DGGITQSPKYLFRKEGQNVTLSCEQNLNHDAMYWYRQDPGQGLRLIYYSQIVNDFQKGDIAEGYSVSREKKESFPLTVTSAQKNPTAFYLCASSARDRGYNSPLHFGNGTRLTVT.

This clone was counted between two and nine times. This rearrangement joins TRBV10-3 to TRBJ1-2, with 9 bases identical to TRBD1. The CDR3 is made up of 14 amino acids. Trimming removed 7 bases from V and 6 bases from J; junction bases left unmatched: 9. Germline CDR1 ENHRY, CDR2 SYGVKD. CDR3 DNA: TGTGCCATCACCCTGGGACAGGGAGTGAATGGCTACACCTTC. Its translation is CAITLGQGVNGYTF.

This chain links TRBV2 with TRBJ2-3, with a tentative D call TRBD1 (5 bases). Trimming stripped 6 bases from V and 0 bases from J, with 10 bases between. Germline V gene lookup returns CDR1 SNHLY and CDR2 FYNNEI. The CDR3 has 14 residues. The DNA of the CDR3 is TGTGCCAGCAGAGTACAGGCTAGCACAGATACGCAGTATTTT. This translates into CASRVQASTDTQYF.

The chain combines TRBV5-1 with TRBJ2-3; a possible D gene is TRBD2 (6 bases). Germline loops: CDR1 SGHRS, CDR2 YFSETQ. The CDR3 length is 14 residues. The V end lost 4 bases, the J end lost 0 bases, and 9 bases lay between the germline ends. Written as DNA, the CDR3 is TGCGCCAGCAGCCAGGGACTGAGCACAGATACGCAGTATTTT. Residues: CASSQGLSTDTQYF.

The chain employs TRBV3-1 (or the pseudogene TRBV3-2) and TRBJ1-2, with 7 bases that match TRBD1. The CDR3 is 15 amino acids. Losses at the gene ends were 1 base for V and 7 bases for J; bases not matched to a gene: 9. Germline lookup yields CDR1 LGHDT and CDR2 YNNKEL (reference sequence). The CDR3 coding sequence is TGTGCCAGCAGCCAAGGTACAGGGGTAGGTCCTGGCTACACCTTC. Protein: CASSQGTGVGPGYTF.

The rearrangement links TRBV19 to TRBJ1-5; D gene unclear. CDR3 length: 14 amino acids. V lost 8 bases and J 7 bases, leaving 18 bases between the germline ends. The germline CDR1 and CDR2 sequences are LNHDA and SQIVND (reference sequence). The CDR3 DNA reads TGTGCCAGTCGCGCTCAAAACAGAGAACAGCCCCAGCATTTT. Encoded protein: CASRAQNREQPQHF.

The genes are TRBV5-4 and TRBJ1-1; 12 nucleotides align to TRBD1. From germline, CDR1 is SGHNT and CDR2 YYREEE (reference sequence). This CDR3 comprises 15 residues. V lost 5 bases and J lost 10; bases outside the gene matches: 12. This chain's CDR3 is CASSLPGQGALGAFF. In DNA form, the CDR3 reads TGTGCCAGCAGTCTGCCGGGACAGGGGGCGCTTGGAGCTTTCTTT.

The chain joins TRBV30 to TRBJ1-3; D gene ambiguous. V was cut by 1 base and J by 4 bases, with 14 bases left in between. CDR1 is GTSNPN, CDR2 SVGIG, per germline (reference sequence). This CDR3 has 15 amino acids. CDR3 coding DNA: TGTGCCTGGAGTGCCTCCGGGAGGCGGGGAAACACCATATATTTT. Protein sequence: CAWSASGRRGNTIYF.

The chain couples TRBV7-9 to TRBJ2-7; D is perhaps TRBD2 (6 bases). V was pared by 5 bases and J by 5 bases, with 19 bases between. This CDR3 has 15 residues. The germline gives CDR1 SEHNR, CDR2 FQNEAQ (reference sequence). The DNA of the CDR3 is TGTGCCAGCAGCACGGGACTGCTGGTCGGCCACGAGCAGTACTTC. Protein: CASSTGLLVGHEQYF.

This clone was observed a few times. Written as DNA, the CDR3 is TGTGCCAGCAGCCCTACCGTGGGGGCTCCACGCTTGCAGCCCCAGCATTTT. This gives the protein CASSPTVGAPRLQPQHF. The J gene is TRBJ1-5, the V gene TRBV3-1 (or the pseudogene TRBV3-2); D perhaps matches TRBD1 (6 bases). Germline V gene lookup returns CDR1 LGHDT and CDR2 YNNKEL (reference sequence). The V gene lost 4 bases and the J gene lost 7 bases, with 23 bases spanning the gap. The CDR3 is 17 amino acids.

For the CDR3, the DNA is TGTGCCAGCAGTTTATCCCCAGGGGGGCAGGCCTATGGCTACACCTTC. This gives the protein CASSLSPGGQAYGYTF. V usage is TRBV27 and J usage is TRBJ1-2; 7 bases line up with TRBD1. Germline CDR1 is MNHEY and CDR2 is SMNVEV (reference sequence). This CDR3 has 16 residues. V gave up 0 bases and J gave up 4 bases; unmatched junction bases: 8.

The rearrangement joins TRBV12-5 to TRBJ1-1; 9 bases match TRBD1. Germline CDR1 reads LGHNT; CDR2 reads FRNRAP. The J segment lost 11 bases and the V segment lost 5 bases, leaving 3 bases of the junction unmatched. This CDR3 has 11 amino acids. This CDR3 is CASGVGTGAFF. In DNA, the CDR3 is TGTGCTAGTGGTGTCGGGACAGGGGCTTTCTTT.

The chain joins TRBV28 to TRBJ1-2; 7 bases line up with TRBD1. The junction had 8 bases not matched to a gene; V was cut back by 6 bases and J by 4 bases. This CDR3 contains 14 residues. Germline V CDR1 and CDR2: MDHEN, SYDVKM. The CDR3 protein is CASSLTGYGYGYTF. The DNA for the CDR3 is TGTGCCAGCAGCCTGACAGGGTATGGCTATGGCTACACCTTC.

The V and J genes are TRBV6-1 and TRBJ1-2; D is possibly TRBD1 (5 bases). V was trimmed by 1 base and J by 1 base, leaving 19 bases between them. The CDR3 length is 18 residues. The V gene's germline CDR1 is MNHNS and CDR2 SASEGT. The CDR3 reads CASSEVGLRGSSNYGYTF. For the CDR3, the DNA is TGTGCCAGCAGTGAAGTGGGACTGCGTGGCTCCAGTAACTATGGCTACACCTTC.

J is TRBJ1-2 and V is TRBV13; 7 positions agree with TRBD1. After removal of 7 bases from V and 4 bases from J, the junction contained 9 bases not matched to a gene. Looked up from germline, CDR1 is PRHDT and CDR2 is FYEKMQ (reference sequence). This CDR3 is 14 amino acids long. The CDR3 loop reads CASTSARDSYGYTF. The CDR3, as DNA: TGTGCCAGCACCTCCGCCAGGGACAGCTATGGCTACACCTTC. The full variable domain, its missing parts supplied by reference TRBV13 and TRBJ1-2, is AAGVIQSPRHLIKEKRETATLKCYPIPRHDTVYWYQQGPGQDPQFLISFYEKMQSDKGSIPDRFSAQQFSDYHSELNMSSLELGDSALYFCASTSARDSYGYTFGSGTRLTVV.

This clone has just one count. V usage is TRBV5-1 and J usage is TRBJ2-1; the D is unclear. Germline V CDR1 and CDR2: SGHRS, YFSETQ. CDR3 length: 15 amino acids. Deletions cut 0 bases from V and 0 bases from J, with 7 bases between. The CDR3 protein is CASSLAVLSYNEQFF. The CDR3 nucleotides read TGCGCCAGCAGCTTGGCGGTGCTCTCCTACAATGAGCAGTTCTTC. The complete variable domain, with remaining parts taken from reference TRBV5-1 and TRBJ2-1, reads KAGVTQTPRYLIKTRGQQVTLSCSPISGHRSVSWYQQTPGQGLQFLFEYFSETQRNKGNFPGRFSGRQFSNSRSEMNVSTLELGDSALYLCASSLAVLSYNEQFFGPGTRLTVL.

The CDR3 region is CASSPAPGSSYNEQFF. CDR3 in DNA: TGTGCCAGCAGCCCAGCCCCAGGTAGCTCCTACAATGAGCAGTTCTTC. This chain joins TRBV5-4 and TRBJ2-1; no definite D call. The length of the CDR3 is 16 residues. Germline V gene sequence: CDR1 SGHNT, CDR2 YYREEE (reference sequence). V lost 4 bases to trimming and J lost 0 bases, with 14 bases between them.

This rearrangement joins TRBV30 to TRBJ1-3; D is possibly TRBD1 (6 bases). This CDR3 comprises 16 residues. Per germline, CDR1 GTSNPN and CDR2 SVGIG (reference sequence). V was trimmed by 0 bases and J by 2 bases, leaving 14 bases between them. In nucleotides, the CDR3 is TGTGCCTGGAGTGTACTGGACAGCCGCCCTGGAAACACCATATATTTT. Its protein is CAWSVLDSRPGNTIYF.

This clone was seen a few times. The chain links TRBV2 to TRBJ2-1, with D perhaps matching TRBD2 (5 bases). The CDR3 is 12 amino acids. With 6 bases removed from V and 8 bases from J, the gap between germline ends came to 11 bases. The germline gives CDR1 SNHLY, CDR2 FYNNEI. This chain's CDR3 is CASRRVGDEQFF. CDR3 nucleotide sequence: TGTGCCAGCAGGAGGGTAGGCGATGAGCAGTTCTTC. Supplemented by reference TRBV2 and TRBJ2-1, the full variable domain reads EPEVTQTPSHQVTQMGQEVILRCVPISNHLYFYWYRQILGQKVEFLVSFYNNEISEKSEIFDDQFSVERPDGSNFTLKIRSTKLEDSAMYFCASRRVGDEQFFGPGTRLTVL.

CDR3 in amino acids: CASSSGNDQPQHF. DNA for the CDR3: TGTGCCAGCAGTTCAGGAAACGATCAGCCCCAGCATTTT. J is TRBJ1-5 and V is TRBV12-3 or TRBV12-4; D gene unclear. This CDR3 spans 13 amino acids. V was clipped by 4 bases and J by 5 bases, with 9 bases between them.

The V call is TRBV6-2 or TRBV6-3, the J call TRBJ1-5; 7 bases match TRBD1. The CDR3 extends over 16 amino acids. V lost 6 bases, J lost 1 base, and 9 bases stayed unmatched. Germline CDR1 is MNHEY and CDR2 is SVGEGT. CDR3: CASSPNRGQSNQPQHF. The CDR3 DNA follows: TGTGCCAGCAGCCCAAACAGGGGTCAGAGCAATCAGCCCCAGCATTTT.

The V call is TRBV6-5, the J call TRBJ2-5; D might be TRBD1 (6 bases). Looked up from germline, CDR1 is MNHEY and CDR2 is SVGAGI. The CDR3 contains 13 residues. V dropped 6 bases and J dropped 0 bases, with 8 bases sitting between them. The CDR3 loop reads CASSRTDQETQYF. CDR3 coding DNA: TGTGCCAGCAGCCGGACAGACCAAGAGACCCAGTACTTC.